Listed here are 27 T cell receptor beta chains from one sample, sequenced in a study of cytomegalovirus exposure and HLA in healthy donors. The PCR had 60 Vbeta and 13 Jbeta primers. Data came from immunoSEQ multiplex PCR; TCRdb stores just in-frame clones and leaves some out. The table records around 200,000 clones, 70% to 85% of them present only once. The sequenced material came from PBMCs. Every receptor here comes from a woman between 35 and 50 years old in good health and CMV-seronegative.

The sample holds a few counts of this clone. The chain joins TRBV19 to TRBJ1-5; 7 bases are a match to TRBD1. Germline V gene data show CDR1 as LNHDA and CDR2 as SQIVND (reference sequence). CDR3 length: 13 residues. V trimming: 1 base; J trimming: 6 bases; junction bases outside the gene matches: 0. CDR3 amino acids: CASSIGQGQPQHF. The CDR3 DNA reads as TGTGCCAGTAGTATAGGACAGGGTCAGCCCCAGCATTTT.

This rearrangement joins TRBV28 to TRBJ2-2; D is undetermined. V lost 5 bases to trimming and J lost 4 bases, with 14 bases between them. The length of the CDR3 is 15 residues. Germline V gene lookup returns CDR1 MDHEN and CDR2 SYDVKM. The CDR3 loop reads CASSNIVGATGELFF. CDR3 DNA sequence: TGTGCCAGCAGTAATATAGTGGGCGCCACCGGGGAGCTGTTTTTT.

The chain joins TRBV19 to TRBJ2-5; D not resolved. CDR3 length equals 13 residues. Germline lookup yields CDR1 LNHDA and CDR2 SQIVND (reference sequence). V lost 1 base, J lost 3 bases, and 6 bases lay in between. CDR3 in DNA: TGTGCCAGTAGTATAGTGGGCGAAGAGACCCAGTACTTC. Protein: CASSIVGEETQYF. The full variable domain, its missing parts supplied by reference TRBV19 and TRBJ2-5, is DGGITQSPKYLFRKEGQNVTLSCEQNLNHDAMYWYRQDPGQGLRLIYYSQIVNDFQKGDIAEGYSVSREKKESFPLTVTSAQKNPTAFYLCASSIVGEETQYFGPGTRLLVL.

As regards this clone: The junction departs from germline at one end; a sequencing error may be responsible. The chain has TRBV7-7 and TRBJ1-2, with 9 bases fitting TRBD1. This CDR3 spans 16 amino acids. The V gene's germline CDR1 is SSHAT and CDR2 FNYEAQ (reference sequence). The CDR3 DNA reads TGTGCTAGCAGCTTCAACCGCCTGGGACAGGGCTATGGCTACACCTTC. Amino acids: CASSFNRLGQGYGYTF.

This chain uses TRBV6-5 with TRBJ1-1, with D maybe TRBD1 (6 bases). CDR3 length: 15 residues. Germline V lookup: CDR1 MNHEY, CDR2 SVGAGI. The germline V and J ends were trimmed by 7 bases and 1 base, with 16 bases remaining between them. The CDR3, as DNA: TGTGCCAGCACCAAATCAAGGGGGGGGAACACTGAAGCTTTCTTT. It specifies CASTKSRGGNTEAFF.

This clone is a singleton in its sample. The chain recombines TRBV2 with TRBJ1-2; D gene uncertain. This CDR3 spans 12 amino acids. With 3 bases removed from V and 5 bases from J, the gap between germline ends came to 7 bases. CDR1 is SNHLY, CDR2 FYNNEI, per germline. The CDR3 loop is CASSDVRYGYTF. The CDR3 nucleotides are TGTGCCAGCAGTGATGTGAGGTATGGCTACACCTTC. The full variable domain, completed using reference TRBV2 and TRBJ1-2, is EPEVTQTPSHQVTQMGQEVILRCVPISNHLYFYWYRQILGQKVEFLVSFYNNEISEKSEIFDDQFSVERPDGSNFTLKIRSTKLEDSAMYFCASSDVRYGYTFGSGTRLTVV.

CDR3: CASSLLTTADNEQYF. The CDR3 nucleotides read TGCGCCAGCAGCTTGCTGACGACAGCCGACAACGAGCAGTACTTC. The rearrangement joins TRBV5-1 to TRBJ2-7, with a possible D match to TRBD1 (5 bases). V was pared by 1 base and J by 5 bases, with 16 bases between. CDR1 SGHRS and CDR2 YFSETQ come from the germline V gene. This CDR3 contains 15 residues. Full variable domain (remainder filled in from reference TRBV5-1 and TRBJ2-7): KAGVTQTPRYLIKTRGQQVTLSCSPISGHRSVSWYQQTPGQGLQFLFEYFSETQRNKGNFPGRFSGRQFSNSRSEMNVSTLELGDSALYLCASSLLTTADNEQYFGPGTRLTVT.

About this clone: This same CDR3 is encoded by further DNA sequences in the sample. The J gene is TRBJ2-5, the V gene TRBV5-6, with D possibly matching TRBD2 (6 bases). This CDR3 spans 16 amino acids. The germline V gene encodes CDR1 SGHDT and CDR2 YYEEEE. V lost 2 bases, J lost 2 bases, and 16 bases lay in between. The CDR3 nucleotides read TGTGCCAGCAGCTTCGAGGTACTGGGGGGACAAGAGACCCAGTACTTC. Its protein product is CASSFEVLGGQETQYF. Complete variable domain (other parts from reference TRBV5-6 and TRBJ2-5): DAGVTQSPTHLIKTRGQQVTLRCSPKSGHDTVSWYQQALGQGPQFIFQYYEEEERQRGNFPDRFSGHQFPNYSSELNVNALLLGDSALYLCASSFEVLGGQETQYFGPGTRLLVL.

CDR3 amino acids: CASSFGARGPGNTIYF. In nucleotides, the CDR3 is TGTGCCAGCAGCTTTGGGGCCAGGGGGCCTGGAAACACCATATATTTT. The V gene is TRBV5-4, the J gene TRBJ1-3, with 8 nucleotides matching TRBD1. CDR1 and CDR2 from the germline V gene are SGHNT and YYREEE (reference sequence). This CDR3 contains 16 residues. V was pared by 2 bases and J by 2 bases, with 6 bases of the junction left unmatched.

This chain links TRBV12-2 with TRBJ2-5; the listed D gene, TRBD2, was not tested against the DNA. TRBV12-2 is a known pseudogene. The CDR3 contains 21 residues. The CDR3 nucleotides are TGTGCAAGTCGCTTAGCGCTTTCCGCCCAGCCGGGACTAGCGGATCAAGAGACCCAGTACTTC. Encoded protein: CASRLALSAQPGLADQETQYF.

The chain uses TRBV5-6 and TRBJ1-2; 10 positions agree with TRBD1. The CDR3 covers 17 residues. Germline V gene data show CDR1 as SGHDT and CDR2 as YYEEEE. The ends lost 0 bases at V and 3 bases at J; junction bases unmatched: 8. The CDR3 loop reads CASSLGDRGLVDYGYTF. The CDR3 nucleotides are TGTGCCAGCAGCTTGGGGGACAGGGGATTGGTAGACTATGGCTACACCTTC.

The gene calls are TRBV10-3 and TRBJ2-2; 9 bases agree with TRBD1. V gave up 6 bases and J gave up 6 bases; unmatched junction bases: 5. The CDR3 loop spans 14 amino acids. The V gene's germline CDR1 is ENHRY and CDR2 SYGVKD. The CDR3 sequence is CAIRQQGAAGELFF. In DNA, the CDR3 is TGTGCCATCAGACAACAGGGGGCGGCCGGGGAGCTGTTTTTT.

This clone was seen once. This chain connects TRBV6-5 to TRBJ2-2, with a tentative D call TRBD2 (6 bases). CDR3 size: 16 residues. Per the germline V gene, CDR1 is MNHEY and CDR2 is SVGAGI. Trimming left V 3 bases short and J 1 base short, with 12 bases between. The CDR3 here is CASSYGRDLNTGELFF. The CDR3, as DNA: TGTGCCAGCAGTTATGGCAGGGACTTGAACACCGGGGAGCTGTTTTTT.

The chain couples TRBV7-6 to TRBJ1-3; D is possibly TRBD1 (6 bases). V was shortened by 1 base and J by 2 bases, with 12 bases between the two germline ends. The CDR3 has 16 residues. CDR1 and CDR2 (germline): SGHVS, FNYEAQ. The CDR3 bases are TGTGCCAGCAGCTTAGGGGTAGGGGGAGCTGGAAACACCATATATTTT. Translation: CASSLGVGGAGNTIYF.

The CDR3 nucleotides are TGTGCCAGCACCCCGGGGAGGCGAGTTGGCTATGGCTACACCTTC. This gives the protein CASTPGRRVGYGYTF. This chain connects TRBV6-5 to TRBJ1-2; D remains ambiguous. This CDR3 spans 15 amino acids. The V gene's germline CDR1 is MNHEY and CDR2 SVGAGI. With 7 bases removed from V and 4 bases from J, the gap between germline ends came to 19 bases.

The CDR3 nucleotides are TGTGCCAGCAGGCTAACAGGGAGTTTAACTTCACCCCTCCACTTT. Encoded protein: CASRLTGSLTSPLHF. V usage is TRBV28 and J usage is TRBJ1-6; a possible D gene is TRBD1 (6 bases). Per the germline V gene, CDR1 is MDHEN and CDR2 is SYDVKM. The length of the CDR3 is 15 residues. The V and J ends lost 6 bases and 9 bases respectively, with 18 bases between them.

This rearrangement joins TRBV30 to TRBJ1-1; D is uncertain. Germline lookup yields CDR1 GTSNPN and CDR2 SVGIG (reference sequence). The CDR3 spans 13 residues. The germline V and J ends were trimmed by 1 base and 0 bases, with 6 bases remaining between them. The CDR3 region is CAWSDTVNTEAFF. In DNA form, the CDR3 reads TGTGCCTGGAGTGATACGGTGAACACTGAAGCTTTCTTT.

The CDR3 region is CASRSGTGTHNEQFF. As DNA, the CDR3 is TGTGCCAGCAGGTCCGGGACAGGGACACACAATGAGCAGTTCTTC. The chain is built from TRBV28 and TRBJ2-1; 9 nucleotides line up with TRBD1. Looked up from germline, CDR1 is MDHEN and CDR2 is SYDVKM. The J segment lost 5 bases and the V segment lost 6 bases, leaving 8 bases of the junction unmatched. This CDR3 has 15 amino acids.

The chain uses TRBV18 and TRBJ1-1; 7 positions agree with TRBD1. Germline CDR1 KGHSH, CDR2 LQKENI. V gave up 3 bases and J gave up 7 bases; unmatched junction bases: 8. The CDR3 covers 14 residues. The CDR3 sequence is CASSPQQGKSEAFF. Written as DNA, the CDR3 is TGTGCCAGCTCACCCCAACAGGGGAAGAGTGAAGCTTTCTTT.

The V and J genes are TRBV7-2 and TRBJ1-1, with D possibly matching TRBD1 (6 bases). CDR1 is SGHTA and CDR2 is FQGNSA in the germline V gene. V lost 3 bases, J lost 5 bases, and 13 bases lay in between. The CDR3 is made up of 14 amino acids. The chain's CDR3 is CASSLGGRGTEAFF. The CDR3 coding sequence is TGTGCCAGCAGCTTGGGGGGGCGCGGGACTGAAGCTTTCTTT.

The chain couples TRBV10-3 to TRBJ1-5, with D uncertain. This CDR3 comprises 16 residues. V was trimmed by 7 bases and J by 2 bases, leaving 18 bases between them. CDR1 ENHRY and CDR2 SYGVKD come from the germline V gene. DNA of the CDR3: TGTGCCATCACGACTCGACGGAGGAATCGCAATCAGCCCCAGCATTTT. Translation: CAITTRRRNRNQPQHF.

The rearrangement links TRBV2 to TRBJ1-1; D remains ambiguous. CDR1 is SNHLY and CDR2 is FYNNEI in the germline V gene. Between the trimmed V and J ends, which lost 8 bases and 0 bases, there was a span of 10 bases. The CDR3 extends over 13 amino acids. In DNA, the CDR3 is TGTGCCAGCGGGGAGCACATGAACACTGAAGCTTTCTTT. This codes for CASGEHMNTEAFF. Filled out from reference TRBV2 and TRBJ1-1, the complete variable domain reads EPEVTQTPSHQVTQMGQEVILRCVPISNHLYFYWYRQILGQKVEFLVSFYNNEISEKSEIFDDQFSVERPDGSNFTLKIRSTKLEDSAMYFCASGEHMNTEAFFGQGTRLTVV.

The genes are TRBV7-9 and TRBJ2-1; TRBD2 aligns across 14 bases. V lost 1 base to trimming and J lost 15 bases; unmatched junction nucleotides: 14. The CDR3 is 17 residues long. CDR1 SEHNR and CDR2 FQNEAQ come from the germline V gene (reference sequence). For the CDR3, the DNA is TGTGCCAGCAGCTTAGAGGGACTAAGACTAGCGGGGGGGGTTGCGTTCTTC. It encodes CASSLEGLRLAGGVAFF.

CDR3 DNA sequence: TGTGCCAGCAGCTGGGGACAGACGTTAGAGTTAGCCAAAAACATTCAGTACTTC. Translating it yields CASSWGQTLELAKNIQYF. This chain uses TRBV7-9 with TRBJ2-4; 7 nucleotides align to TRBD1. Germline V lookup: CDR1 SEHNR, CDR2 FQNEAQ (reference sequence). The junction had 12 bases not matched to a gene; V was cut back by 4 bases and J by 0 bases. This CDR3 is 18 amino acids long.

The chain is built from TRBV5-1 and TRBJ2-7, with D perhaps matching TRBD2 (5 bases). Germline assignment: CDR1 SGHRS and CDR2 YFSETQ. The CDR3 totals 15 residues. Trimming removed 5 bases from V and 6 bases from J, with 21 bases in between. Written as DNA, the CDR3 is TGCGCCAGCAGACAAACCCCGGGGATGGGCGGCGAGCAGTACTTC. This encodes CASRQTPGMGGEQYF.

This chain links TRBV6-5 with TRBJ2-1; D is ambiguous. The germline V and J ends were trimmed by 6 bases and 15 bases, with 15 bases remaining between them. The CDR3 sequence is 11 residues long. CDR1 is MNHEY and CDR2 is SVGAGI in the germline V gene. CDR3: CASRKNLLLFF. The DNA for the CDR3 is TGTGCCAGCAGGAAGAACTTATTACTGTTCTTC.

The chain combines TRBV2 with TRBJ2-2, with TRBD1 matching 9 bases. Germline CDR1 reads SNHLY; CDR2 reads FYNNEI. CDR3 length: 15 residues. V lost 6 bases and J lost 3; bases outside the gene matches: 5. DNA of the CDR3: TGTGCCAGCAGCGAACAGGGGGCGGACACCGGGGAGCTGTTTTTT. As protein: CASSEQGADTGELFF.